This TCR beta chain originates from a study of graft-versus-host responses after intestinal transplantation. Looked up from germline, CDR1 is MNHNS and CDR2 is SASEGT. J gave up 10 bases and V 4 bases, and 10 bases lay outside the gene matches. The CDR3 has 14 amino acids. Broader study findings: GvH clones detected in recipient marrow included some appearing first in ileum or blood.

The repertoire was sequenced with immunoSEQ multiplex PCR; TCRdb's copy has only in-frame clones and lacks some. The sample consists of tens of thousands of clones, around nine tenths of them appearing once. To note about this clone: The antigen is not known.

The chain couples TRBV6-1 to TRBJ2-1; 7 nucleotides agree with TRBD2. The sample in question was unstimulated CD8+ T cells sorted from spleen or lymph node cells, obtained before intestinal transplant. This clonotype was obtained from a human donor who received an intestinal transplant. This CDR3 reads CASSATAGRLEQFF. CDR3 bases: TGTGCCAGCAGTGCCACAGCGGGAAGGCTGGAGCAGTTCTTC.